The rows below give T cell receptor beta chains drawn from one sample of a study of immune evolution from preneoplasia to lung adenocarcinoma. Assay: immunoSEQ multiplex PCR; the TCRdb copy retains only in-frame clones and omits some. The table shows 5,500 to 6,000 clones, with 60% to 75% occurring only once. The specimen was FFPE lung adenocarcinoma in situ tissue. The receptors derive from a person aged 55-80 years with lung adenocarcinoma. Each CDR3 is given with its conserved first and last residue.

TRBJ2-3 | TRBV11-1 | CASSLPTGYPDTQYF
TRBJ2-7 | TRBV27 | CASSHEYPTLYEQYF
TRBJ2-5 | TRBV4-2 | CASSQDLTSGGETQYF
TRBJ2-7 | TRBV6-1 | CASGPPGRVYEQYF
TRBJ1-5 | TRBV6-5 | CASRPTGDGQPQHF
TRBJ2-5 | TRBV19 | CASSSREGVETQYF
TRBJ2-5 | TRBV27 | CASSPPGGGETQYF
TRBJ1-2 | TRBV19 | CASSIGQPYGYTF
TRBJ2-1 | TRBV2 | CASRISGGEQFF
TRBJ2-5 | TRBV4-2 | CASSQDLAGGETQYF
TRBJ2-7 | TRBV28 | CASSFDSGDSYEQYF
TRBJ1-2 | TRBV4-1 | CASSHRDTTNYGYTF
TRBJ1-1 | TRBV28 | CASSNRGPPVEAFF
TRBJ2-1 | TRBV28 | CASSLGRGVREQFF
TRBJ1-6 | TRBV29-1 | CSVAESGGANSPLHF
TRBJ1-2 | TRBV30 | CAWSVQGQGYGYTF
TRBJ2-7 | TRBV27 | CASSWGRGDYEQYF
TRBJ2-7 | TRBV6-1 | CASSDLLEGSYEQYF
TRBJ1-5 | TRBV5-1 | CASSLATIGNQPQHF
TRBJ1-4 | TRBV5-1 | CASTQGRGEKLFF
TRBJ2-1 | TRBV7-9 | CASSLAVTRLSSYNEQFF
TRBJ2-1 | TRBV19 | CASSMALRGGAIHEQFF
TRBJ1-5 | TRBV5-8 | CASTPGRDRDPRSNQPQHF
TRBJ2-1 | TRBV18 | CASSTGVGNEQFF
TRBJ1-1 | TRBV10-1 | CASRNRDRGTEAFF
TRBJ2-2 | TRBV29-1 | CSVSDREAGELFF
TRBJ1-1 | TRBV28 | CASRPEDGLGTEAFF
TRBJ1-1 | TRBV21-1 | CASSGVLNTEAFF
TRBJ2-2 | TRBV19 | CASRDGANTGELFF
TRBJ1-1 | TRBV5-3 | CASSFRGRGEAFF
TRBJ1-1 | TRBV7-9 | CASSPRGTEAFF
TRBJ1-6 | TRBV7-2 | CASSSGVGTGGNSPLHF
TRBJ1-1 | TRBV28 | CASSLPGDQGPTEAFF
TRBJ2-7 | TRBV27 | CASSLSSVAGRREQYF
TRBJ2-3 | TRBV7-2 | CASSSGLAGFTDTQYF
TRBJ1-2 | TRBV5-8 | CASRLGSSLYGYTF
TRBJ2-2 | TRBV18 | CASSPTRAAHGELFF
TRBJ1-1 | TRBV9 | CASSPWIENTEAFF
TRBJ1-2 | TRBV28 | CASSPGQTIYGYTF
TRBJ2-3 | TRBV5-6 | CASSLTDTQYF
TRBJ1-5 | TRBV27 | CASRSGQGDQPQHF
TRBJ1-1 | TRBV10-2 | CASSGQMNTEAFF
TRBJ1-4 | TRBV7-9 | CASSLTQGAGEKLFF
TRBJ2-1 | TRBV7-3 | CASSLTSGVREQFF
TRBJ1-1 | TRBV5-8 | CASSLAESYTEAFF
TRBJ2-5 | TRBV5-1 | CASRAGEQETQYF
TRBJ1-4 | TRBV27 | CASSLGGQLREKLFF
TRBJ1-2 | TRBV19 | CASSTDQGHYGYTF
TRBJ2-2 | TRBV5-1 | CASSLYGGNTGELFF
TRBJ2-6 | TRBV4-3 | CASSLQGPGANVLTF
TRBJ2-7 | TRBV7-8 | CASSLGDSSYEQYF